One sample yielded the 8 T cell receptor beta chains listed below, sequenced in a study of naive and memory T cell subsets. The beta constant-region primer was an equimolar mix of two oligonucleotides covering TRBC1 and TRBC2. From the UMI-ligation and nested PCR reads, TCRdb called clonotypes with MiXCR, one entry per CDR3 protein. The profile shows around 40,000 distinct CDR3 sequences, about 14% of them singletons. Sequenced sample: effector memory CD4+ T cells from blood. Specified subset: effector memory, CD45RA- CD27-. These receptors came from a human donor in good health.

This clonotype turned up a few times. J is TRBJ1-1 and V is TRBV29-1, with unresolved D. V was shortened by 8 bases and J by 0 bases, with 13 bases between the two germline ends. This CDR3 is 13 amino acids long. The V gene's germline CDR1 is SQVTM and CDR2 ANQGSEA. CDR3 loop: CSNSRGVNTEAFF. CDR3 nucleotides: TGCAGCAACTCACGGGGTGTGAACACTGAAGCTTTCTTT.

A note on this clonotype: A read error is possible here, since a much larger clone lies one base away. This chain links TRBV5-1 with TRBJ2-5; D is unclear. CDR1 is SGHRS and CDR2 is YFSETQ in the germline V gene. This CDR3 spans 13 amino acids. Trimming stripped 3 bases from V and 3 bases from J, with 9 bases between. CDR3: CASSCKTKETQYF. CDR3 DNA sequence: TGCGCCAGCAGCTGTAAAACCAAAGAGACCCAGTACTTC. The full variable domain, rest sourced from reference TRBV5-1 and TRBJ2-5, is KAGVTQTPRYLIKTRGQQVTLSCSPISGHRSVSWYQQTPGQGLQFLFEYFSETQRNKGNFPGRFSGRQFSNSRSEMNVSTLELGDSALYLCASSCKTKETQYFGPGTRLLVL.

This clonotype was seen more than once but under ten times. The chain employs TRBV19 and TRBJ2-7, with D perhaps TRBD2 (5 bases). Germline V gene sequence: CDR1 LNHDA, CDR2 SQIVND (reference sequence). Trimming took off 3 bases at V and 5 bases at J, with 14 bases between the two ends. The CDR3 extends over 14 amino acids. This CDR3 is CASSIGVGEDEQYF. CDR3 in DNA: TGTGCCAGTAGTATCGGAGTGGGAGAGGACGAGCAGTACTTC.

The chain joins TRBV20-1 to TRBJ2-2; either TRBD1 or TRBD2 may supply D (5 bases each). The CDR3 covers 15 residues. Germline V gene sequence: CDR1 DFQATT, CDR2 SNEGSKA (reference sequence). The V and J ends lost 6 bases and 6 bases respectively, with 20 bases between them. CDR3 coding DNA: TGCAGTGCGGACCCGGGACGTTTTAAATCCGGGGAGCTGTTTTTT. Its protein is CSADPGRFKSGELFF.

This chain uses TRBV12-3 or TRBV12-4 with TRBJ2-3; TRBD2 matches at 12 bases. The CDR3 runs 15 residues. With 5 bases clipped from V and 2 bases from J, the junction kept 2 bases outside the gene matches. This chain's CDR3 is CASSRTSGATDTQYF. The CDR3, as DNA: TGTGCCAGCAGTAGGACTAGCGGGGCCACAGATACGCAGTATTTT.

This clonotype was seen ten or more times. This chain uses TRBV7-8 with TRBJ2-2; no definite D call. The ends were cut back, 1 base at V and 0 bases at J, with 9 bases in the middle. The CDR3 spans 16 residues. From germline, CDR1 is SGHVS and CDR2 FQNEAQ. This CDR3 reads CASSLGQVTNTGELFF. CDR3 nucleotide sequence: TGTGCCAGCAGCTTAGGTCAGGTCACGAACACCGGGGAGCTGTTTTTT.

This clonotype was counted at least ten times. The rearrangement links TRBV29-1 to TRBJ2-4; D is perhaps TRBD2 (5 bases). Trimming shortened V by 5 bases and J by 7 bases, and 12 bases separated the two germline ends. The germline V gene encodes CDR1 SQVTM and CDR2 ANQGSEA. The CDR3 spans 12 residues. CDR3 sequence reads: CSVMMRVNIQYF. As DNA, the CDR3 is TGCAGCGTTATGATGAGGGTTAACATTCAGTACTTC.

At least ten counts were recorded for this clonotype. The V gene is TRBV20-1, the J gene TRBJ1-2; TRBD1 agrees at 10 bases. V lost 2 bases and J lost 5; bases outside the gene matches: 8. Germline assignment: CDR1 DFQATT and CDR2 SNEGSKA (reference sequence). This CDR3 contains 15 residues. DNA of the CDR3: TGCAGTGCTAGACGCCGAGGACAGGGGGAATATGGCTACACCTTC. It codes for CSARRRGQGEYGYTF.